This T cell receptor beta chain is drawn from a study of cytomegalovirus exposure and HLA in healthy donors. The study, taken as a whole, reports: In vitro work confirmed that a few CMV-associated chains recognize CMV antigens. The classifier reportedly diagnosed cytomegalovirus status with high sensitivity and specificity.

The CDR3 has 14 residues. V lost 1 base, J lost 3 bases, and 10 bases lay in between. Germline V CDR1 and CDR2: LNHDA, SQIVND (reference sequence). On this clone itself: What it binds is unknown.

TCRdb keeps only in-frame clones here, not all; method: immunoSEQ multiplex PCR. The sample lists hundreds of thousands of clones, 75% to 90% seen once, with roughly 1.2% in the top ten. This rearrangement joins TRBV19 to TRBJ2-7; D gene uncertain. The sample was PBMCs. The clonotype originates from a woman in her thirties in good health and CMV-seropositive. Here the CDR3 DNA reads TGTGCCAGTAGTATAGTTCCTGGCGGCTACGAGCAGTACTTC. As protein: CASSIVPGGYEQYF. Using reference TRBV19 and TRBJ2-7 for the parts outside the CDR3, the full variable domain is DGGITQSPKYLFRKEGQNVTLSCEQNLNHDAMYWYRQDPGQGLRLIYYSQIVNDFQKGDIAEGYSVSREKKESFPLTVTSAQKNPTAFYLCASSIVPGGYEQYFGPGTRLTVT.